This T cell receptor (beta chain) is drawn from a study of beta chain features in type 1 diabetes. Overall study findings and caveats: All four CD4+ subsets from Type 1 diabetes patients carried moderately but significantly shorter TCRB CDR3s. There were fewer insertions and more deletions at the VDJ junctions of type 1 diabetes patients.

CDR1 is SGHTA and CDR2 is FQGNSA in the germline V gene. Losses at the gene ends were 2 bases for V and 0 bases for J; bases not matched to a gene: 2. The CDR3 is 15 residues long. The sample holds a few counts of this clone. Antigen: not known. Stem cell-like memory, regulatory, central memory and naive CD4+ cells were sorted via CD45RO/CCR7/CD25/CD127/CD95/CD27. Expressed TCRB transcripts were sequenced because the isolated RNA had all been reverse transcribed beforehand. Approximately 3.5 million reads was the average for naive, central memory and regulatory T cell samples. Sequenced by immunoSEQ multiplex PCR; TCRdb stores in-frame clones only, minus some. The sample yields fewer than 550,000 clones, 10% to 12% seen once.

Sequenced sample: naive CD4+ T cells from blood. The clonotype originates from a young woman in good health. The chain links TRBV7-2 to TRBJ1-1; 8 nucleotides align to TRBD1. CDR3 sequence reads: CASSLQGALNTEAFF. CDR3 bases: TGTGCCAGCAGCTTACAGGGGGCCCTGAACACTGAAGCTTTCTTT.